The subject of this entry is one T cell receptor (beta chain). The data were obtained in a study of blood T cells in healthy people across ages. A second PCR of roughly 7 to 11 cycles used a sample-barcoded 5' primer and a J-beta primer mix. MiXCR, applied by TCRdb to the 5' RACE reads, yields one record per CDR3 protein. The sample contains around 990,000 distinct CDR3 sequences, 20% to 25% of which appear only once. The CDR3 spans 14 residues. The ends were cut back, 3 bases at V and 6 bases at J, with 15 bases in the middle. This sample was also put to use in a study of T cells of mothers and their children.

The sequence was obtained from a girl aged 2-10 years in good health. This chain links TRBV12-3 or TRBV12-4 with TRBJ2-7, with a tentative D call TRBD2 (7 bases). The sample taken for sequencing was blood. The CDR3 DNA reads TGTGCCAGCAGTTTTGGGGGGGCCGGTGGCGAGCAGTACTTC. It specifies CASSFGGAGGEQYF.